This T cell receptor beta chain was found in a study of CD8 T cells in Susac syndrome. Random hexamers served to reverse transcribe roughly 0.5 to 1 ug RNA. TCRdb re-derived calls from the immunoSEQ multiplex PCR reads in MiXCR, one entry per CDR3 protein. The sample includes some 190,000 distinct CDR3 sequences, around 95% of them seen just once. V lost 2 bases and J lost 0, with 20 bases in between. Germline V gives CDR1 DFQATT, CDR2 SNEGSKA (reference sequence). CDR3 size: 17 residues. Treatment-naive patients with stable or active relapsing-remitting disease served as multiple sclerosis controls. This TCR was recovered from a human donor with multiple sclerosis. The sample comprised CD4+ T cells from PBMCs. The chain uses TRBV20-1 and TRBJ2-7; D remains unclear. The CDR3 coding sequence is TGCAGTGCTAGACCTCATACGGGCTGGGGAAGCTCCTACGAGCAGTACTTC. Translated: CSARPHTGWGSSYEQYF.